A few counts support the clone carrying this T cell receptor (beta chain). This record comes from a study of blood T cell repertoires in COVID-19. Study context: Sources were T cells, B-cell-depleted T cells, or PBMCs; the material itself was cDNA or gDNA.

Clones were read by immunoSEQ multiplex PCR, and TCRdb kept only the in-frame ones, dropping some. This repertoire shows roughly 240,000 clones, around 89% found once; its top ten account for approximately 2.3%. The clonotype was recovered from a woman aged 40 to 50 with acute COVID-19. The sample taken for sequencing was PBMCs or T cells enriched from blood (not recorded which).

For the CDR3, the DNA is TGTGCCAGCAGTTTAGGGGGCGGTAGCTATGGCTACACCTTC. Amino acid sequence: CASSLGGGSYGYTF. V and J are TRBV27 and TRBJ1-2, with D possibly being TRBD1 (6 bases). Trimming shortened V by 2 bases and J by 4 bases, and 11 bases separated the two germline ends. The V gene's germline CDR1 is MNHEY and CDR2 SMNVEV (reference sequence). The CDR3 length is 14 residues.